This T cell receptor (beta chain) was recorded in a study of shared clonotypes between healthy human individuals. In the case of this clone: Its antigen is not known.

Study-wide results and limits: Clonotype sharing among donors likely depends on sequencing depth.

Sequenced by immunoSEQ multiplex PCR; TCRdb stores in-frame clones only, minus some. The sample records approximately 720,000 clones, 72% being singletons. This CDR3 has 14 amino acids. Germline V gene data show CDR1 as MNHNS and CDR2 as SASEGT. Trimming cost V 5 bases and J 4 bases, with 14 bases left between them. The clonotype comes from a woman aged 25 to 45 in good health. J is TRBJ1-1 and V is TRBV6-1; tentative D call: TRBD1 (5 bases). Specimen: memory CD4+ T cells sorted from blood. Regarding subset: CD45RA-negative fraction. CDR3 bases: TGTGCCAGCAGTCTCCGGGACGGCGGCACTGAAGCTTTCTTT. This encodes CASSLRDGGTEAFF.